This T cell receptor beta chain appears in the sequencing data of a study of radiotherapy plus CTLA-4 blockade in lung cancer. Assay: immunoSEQ multiplex PCR; the TCRdb copy retains only in-frame clones and omits some. The sample has about 48,000 clones; about 88% are singletons. Findings of the study overall: Early blood T cell clone dynamics reportedly forecast response best, with interferon-beta.

Points on this clone: The antigen remains unidentified.

The CDR3 has 13 residues. Germline CDR1 MNHNY, CDR2 SVGAGI (reference sequence). The V end lost 2 bases, the J end lost 5 bases, and 9 bases lay between the germline ends. This receptor was identified in a human donor with non-small cell lung cancer that progressed on radiotherapy plus ipilimumab. Some clones in this sample may be carry-over from other donors' samples. This chain uses TRBV6-6 with TRBJ1-1; D unclear. Specimen: peripheral blood, collected from a patient treated with radiotherapy plus ipilimumab. The CDR3 sequence: CASSYKGETEAFF. The CDR3 DNA reads TGTGCCAGCAGTTACAAGGGAGAAACTGAAGCTTTCTTT.